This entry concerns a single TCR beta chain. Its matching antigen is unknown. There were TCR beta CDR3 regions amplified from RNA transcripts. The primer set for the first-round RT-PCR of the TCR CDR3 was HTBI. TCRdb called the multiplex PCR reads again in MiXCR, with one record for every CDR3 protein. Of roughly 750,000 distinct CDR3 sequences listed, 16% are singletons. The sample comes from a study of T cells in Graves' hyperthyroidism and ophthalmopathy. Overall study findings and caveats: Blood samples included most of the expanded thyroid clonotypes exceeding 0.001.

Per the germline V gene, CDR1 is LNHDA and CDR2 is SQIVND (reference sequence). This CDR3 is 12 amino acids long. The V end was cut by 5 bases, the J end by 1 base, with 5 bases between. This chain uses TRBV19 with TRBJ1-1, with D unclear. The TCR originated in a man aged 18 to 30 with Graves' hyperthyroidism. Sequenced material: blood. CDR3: CASSWPNTEAFF. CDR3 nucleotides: TGTGCCAGTAGTTGGCCGAACACTGAAGCTTTCTTT. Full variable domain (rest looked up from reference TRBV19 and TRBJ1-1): DGGITQSPKYLFRKEGQNVTLSCEQNLNHDAMYWYRQDPGQGLRLIYYSQIVNDFQKGDIAEGYSVSREKKESFPLTVTSAQKNPTAFYLCASSWPNTEAFFGQGTRLTVV.